This is a list of T cell receptor beta chains from one sample in a study of human T cells and chemical hapten exposure. A single record per CDR3 protein comes from TCRdb applying MiXCR to the 5' RACE reads. Among 150,000 or so distinct CDR3 sequences, 4.1% were seen once, and the ten largest hold approximately 1.3%. These receptor sequences come from a female donor in good health. The CDR3 runs from the conserved cysteine through the conserved F or W. Fields, in order: D gene, J gene, clone size, V gene, CDR3 protein, CDR3 DNA. The D gene is left open where the match is weak. Expanded clones are given a class, and other clones once, few, many or no size at all.

D: TRBD2
J: TRBJ2-3
size: many
V: TRBV9
CDR3: CASGTSGASTDTQYF
DNA: TGTGCCAGCGGGACTAGCGGAGCTAGCACAGATACGCAGTATTTT

D: TRBD1
J: TRBJ1-2
size: .
V: TRBV6-5
CDR3: CASSPGTAGSYGYTF
DNA: TGTGCCAGCAGCCCCGGGACAGCAGGAAGCTATGGCTACACCTTC

D: TRBD1
J: TRBJ1-2
size: many
V: TRBV9
CDR3: CASSVGDRPYGYTF
DNA: TGTGCCAGCAGCGTAGGGGACAGGCCCTATGGCTACACCTTC

D: .
J: TRBJ1-3
size: .
V: TRBV20-1
CDR3: CSARGQVSGNTIYF
DNA: TGCAGTGCTAGAGGACAGGTTAGCGGAAACACCATATATTTT

D: TRBD2
J: TRBJ2-3
size: many
V: TRBV7-2
CDR3: CASSFSGGASDTQYF
DNA: TGTGCCAGCAGCTTTAGCGGGGGGGCTTCAGATACGCAGTATTTT

D: .
J: TRBJ2-6
size: many
V: TRBV11-2
CDR3: CASSPGPGRANVLTF
DNA: TGTGCCAGCAGCCCGGGCCCCGGGAGGGCCAACGTCCTGACTTTC

D: .
J: TRBJ2-3
size: few
V: TRBV5-5
CDR3: CASSFYLSRATSTDTQYF
DNA: TGTGCCAGCAGCTTTTATTTAAGTAGGGCGACTAGCACAGATACGCAGTATTTT

D: .
J: TRBJ1-5
size: many
V: TRBV29-1
CDR3: CSARDGGNQPQHF
DNA: TGCAGCGCCCGGGACGGAGGAAATCAGCCCCAGCATTTT

D: .
J: TRBJ1-1
size: many
V: TRBV7-9
CDR3: CASSLFTEAFF
DNA: TGTGCCAGCAGCTTATTCACTGAAGCTTTCTTT

D: .
J: TRBJ1-2
size: many
V: TRBV6-1
CDR3: CASSETSLGNYGYTF
DNA: TGTGCCAGCAGCGAGACCAGTCTAGGAAACTATGGCTACACCTTC

D: .
J: TRBJ2-3
size: many
V: TRBV7-2
CDR3: CASSLVGGPDTQYF
DNA: TGTGCCAGCAGCTTAGTCGGGGGGCCAGATACGCAGTATTTT

D: .
J: TRBJ1-1
size: many
V: TRBV2
CDR3: CASSDQGSTEAFF
DNA: TGTGCCAGCAGTGACCAGGGAAGCACTGAAGCTTTCTTT

D: .
J: TRBJ2-7
size: many
V: TRBV7-9
CDR3: CASSLNKGADCF
DNA: TGTGCCAGCAGCTTGAATAAAGGGGCCGACTGCTTC

D: .
J: TRBJ1-6
size: many
V: TRBV7-6
CDR3: CASSPRLDSPLHF
DNA: TGTGCCAGCAGCCCTCGCCTAGATTCACCCCTCCACTTT

D: TRBD2
J: TRBJ2-4
size: many
V: TRBV20-1
CDR3: CSARSSSGGVAKNIQYF
DNA: TGCAGTGCTAGATCGTCTAGCGGGGGGGTAGCCAAAAACATTCAGTACTTC

D: .
J: TRBJ1-1
size: .
V: TRBV6-2/TRBV6-3
CDR3: CASPTSSSSASPYASRNTEAFF
DNA: TGTGCCAGCCCCACGTCGAGTTCCAGTGCGTCCCCATATGCATCAAGGAACACTGAAGCTTTCTTT

D: .
J: TRBJ1-6
size: many
V: TRBV7-8
CDR3: CASSLGYRAPNSPLHF
DNA: TGTGCCAGCAGCTTAGGGTATCGGGCGCCTAATTCACCCCTCCACTTT

D: .
J: TRBJ2-1
size: many
V: TRBV28
CDR3: CASTIEGGGNEQFF
DNA: TGTGCCAGCACTATTGAGGGGGGGGGCAATGAGCAGTTCTTC

D: .
J: TRBJ1-5
size: many
V: TRBV20-1
CDR3: CSAGEGRGNQPQHF
DNA: TGCAGTGCTGGTGAGGGACGGGGCAATCAGCCCCAGCATTTT

D: TRBD2
J: TRBJ2-7
size: many
V: TRBV3-1
CDR3: CASSRRGEVLNEQYF
DNA: TGTGCCAGCAGCCGACGGGGGGAGGTGCTGAACGAGCAGTACTTC

D: TRBD1
J: TRBJ2-3
size: many
V: TRBV4-2
CDR3: CASSQDFRGGLADTQYF
DNA: TGTGCCAGCAGCCAAGATTTTAGAGGGGGCCTTGCAGATACGCAGTATTTT

D: .
J: TRBJ1-2
size: many
V: TRBV6-2/TRBV6-3
CDR3: CASRQAGTPKNGGYTF
DNA: TGTGCCAGCAGACAAGCCGGGACACCAAAAAACGGTGGCTACACCTTC

D: TRBD2
J: TRBJ2-1
size: many
V: TRBV12-3/TRBV12-4
CDR3: CASSDLAGAHNEQFF
DNA: TGTGCCAGCAGTGACCTAGCGGGGGCCCACAATGAGCAGTTCTTC

D: .
J: TRBJ1-6
size: many
V: TRBV20-1
CDR3: CSARDLGSSYNSPLHF
DNA: TGCAGTGCTAGAGATCTGGGGAGCTCCTATAATTCACCCCTCCACTTT

D: TRBD1
J: TRBJ2-7
size: many
V: TRBV9
CDR3: CASSERTGTTYEQYF
DNA: TGTGCCAGCAGCGAGAGGACAGGGACGACCTACGAGCAGTACTTC

D: .
J: TRBJ1-1
size: many
V: TRBV7-9
CDR3: CASSSMGAEAFF
DNA: TGTGCCAGCAGCTCAATGGGGGCTGAAGCTTTCTTT

D: TRBD2
J: TRBJ2-3
size: many
V: TRBV2
CDR3: CASSGSGGFVGTDTQYF
DNA: TGTGCCAGCAGTGGTAGCGGGGGATTCGTTGGCACAGATACGCAGTATTTT

D: .
J: TRBJ2-3
size: many
V: TRBV6-6
CDR3: CASGWGPSTDTQYF
DNA: TGTGCCAGCGGGTGGGGGCCAAGCACAGATACGCAGTATTTT

D: .
J: TRBJ1-1
size: many
V: TRBV21-1
CDR3: CASSNRTEVTEAFF
DNA: TGTGCCAGCAGCAACAGGACAGAAGTGACTGAAGCTTTCTTT

D: .
J: TRBJ1-2
size: many
V: TRBV6-2/TRBV6-3
CDR3: CASSTPRRIYGYTF
DNA: TGTGCCAGCAGCACCCCCCGACGGATCTATGGCTACACCTTC

D: .
J: TRBJ1-1
size: many
V: TRBV6-5
CDR3: CASSYSIAGGQAFF
DNA: TGTGCCAGCAGTTACTCGATTGCTGGCGGACAAGCTTTCTTT